Listed here is a single T cell receptor beta chain. Its recognized antigen is unknown. The input lacks base qualities; no much larger clone sits a single base away. This entry is derived from a study of blood T cells in healthy people across ages (dated by TCRdb to 2013 to 2016). About the full investigation: Template switching captured roughly one uniquely barcoded TCR beta cDNA molecule per two T cells in model experiments. To track age-related changes in TCR beta repertoire diversity, the study relied on deep sequencing normalized with unique cDNA molecular identifiers. Two additional independent replicas of 1 million unique cDNA reads from the same blood draw were analyzed for two donors (one aged 18 to 30 and one aged 80 or older). The donors were split into four age groups: young (average around 16 years), middle-aged (roughly 42), aged (more than 60) and long-lived (approximately 80).

On the study overall, not on this receptor specifically: Compared with the aged group, the long-lived group had more naive CD4+ T cells, fewer expanded clones and increased TCR diversity, suggesting age selection. Donor CMV infection status was unknown, potentially confounding age-related changes in expanded clonotypes. There was a strong correlation between observed TCR beta diversity and the percentage of naive T cells measured by flow cytometry. Estimates of total diversity based on one million sequenced T cells were regarded as lower bounds and as underestimates. Observed TCR beta diversity per million T cells fell roughly linearly with age, and a significant reduction was already apparent by age around 40. Since profiling was done on bulk unsorted PBMCs, naive and antigen-experienced compartments could not be conclusively compared.

Library construction relied on 5' RACE. The instrument given in TCRdb is Illumina HiSeq 2500. A second PCR of about 7 to 12 cycles was performed with a sample-barcoded 5' primer and a J-beta primer mix. Each TCR beta cDNA molecule received a unique molecular identifier from a template-switch 5' adaptor carrying 12 random nucleotides. At least 3 million CDR3-containing paired-end reads were obtained from each sample. First-strand cDNA synthesis was performed from all RNA using the Mint cDNA synthesis kit, with priming by a TRBC-specific oligonucleotide. Following uracil-DNA glycosylase treatment, all cDNA underwent a first 18-cycle PCR with the universal primers M1SS and BC2_uni_R. From the authors' description of their analysis: Normalization of each sample was performed by random selection of 1 million high-quality reads, each carrying a distinct molecular identifier. Instead of being binned into consensus sequences, reads that shared molecular identifiers were thrown out. MiTCR, set to a Q25 quality threshold and the strictest error-elimination algorithm, was used for CDR3 identification, clonotype clustering and error correction. Lower-bound total TCR beta diversity was estimated with a nonparametric unseen species model using Euler transformation. TCRdb trimmed the raw reads at Q25, called clones with MiXCR and kept productive beta chains. One record per CDR3 amino acid sequence lists the most common genes and DNA. The V and J calls follow TCRdb's processing rather than the paper's. Counted in this sample were some 800,000 distinct CDR3 sequences; 25% of them appeared once. Of the sample, 3% to 4.5% is held by the ten largest clones.

The roughly 39 donors, aged about 6 to 90 years, were systemically healthy Caucasian individuals from Russia. Each donor gave ten milliliters of peripheral blood, collected into EDTA-treated Vacutainer tubes. Ficoll-Paque density-gradient centrifugation was used to isolate PBMCs, with at least 6.5 million per sample. Trizol reagent was used to extract total RNA from PBMCs, with at least 5.5 micrograms per sample. For every donor, an aliquot of PBMCs went through flow cytometry to measure the percentages of naive CD45RAhigh/CD27high T cells. From the cysteine up to the phenylalanine, the CDR3 has a length of 16 residues. Only the CDR3 portion is preserved as DNA: 48 bases, with reading frame beginning at the first base. Looking up the germline V gene yields CDR1 SGDLS and CDR2 YYNGEE. These data also featured in a second study, about T cells of mothers and their children. From the second report: Nine systemically healthy Caucasian individuals, comprising three mothers and their six children, were included as donors. cDNA synthesis used all of the extracted RNA, with around 1.6 ug of RNA in each 15 ul reaction. Sample barcodes and 2-4 random nucleotides were added via the M1S primer in the second PCR. Each mother yielded over 8.5 million TCR beta CDR3 reads and each child a few million reads. Thymic selection shapes the output of TCR recombination in a similar way in related and unrelated pairs, and inherited differences have a minor effect. Normalized repertoire overlap was always slightly but never significantly higher in related than unrelated mother-child pairs. With a sensitivity of approximately 100 clones per million clonotypes, no persistent microchimeric T cell clones were detected. The study used deep NGS to compare TCR beta repertoires of mothers and children, seeking features distinguishing related mother-child pairs from unrelated individuals. Mothers averaged 40 +/- 4 years of age and children averaged roughly 12 +/- 4 years. Libraries were sequenced on Illumina HiSeq 2000 with 100+100 nt paired-end reads after adapter ligation with NEBNext reagents. To prevent cross-contamination, the mother and child libraries were prepared one month apart and sequenced in separate runs. For each donor, somewhere between about 450,000 and 2,000,000 distinct TCR beta clonotypes were identified. Naive TCR beta clonotypes were estimated from low-frequency clonotypes matched to each donor's FACS-determined naive share, without sorting.

This receptor was taken from a boy younger than 18 in good health. The sequencing sample was made of blood. This receptor chain uses TRBV9 and TRBJ2-1, and TRBD2 matches 7 of the central bases. Gene TRBJ2-7 matches the end of the DNA better, so the J call may be wrong. This receptor carries the CDR3 CASSPTLAVRTYEQYF. The DNA sequence is given as TGTGCCAGCAGCCCAACGCTAGCGGTCCGGACCTACGAGCAGTACTTC.